This is a list of T cell receptor beta chains from one sample in a study of regulatory T cells in long-lasting Graves disease. In TCRdb, the multiplex PCR reads were re-called with MiXCR into one record per CDR3 protein. Among around 500,000 distinct CDR3 sequences listed, approximately 12% were seen once. The sample was also linked to a second study, of T cells in Graves' hyperthyroidism and ophthalmopathy.

This material consisted of peripheral blood mononuclear cells (PBMCs), taken at new diagnosis, from a patient treated with antithyroid drugs. Source of these receptors: a woman aged 25 to 39 with Graves disease. Both conserved end residues are part of each CDR3. Fields, in order: CDR3 length, V gene, D gene, J gene, clone size, CDR3 protein, CDR3 DNA. The D gene is left open where the match is weak. Some rows mark clone size as missing; the rest say once, few, many or name a class of expanded clone.

>13|TRBV4-2|-|TRBJ1-2|-
CASSQGGKEGYTF
TGTGCCAGCAGCCAAGGGGGGAAGGAGGGCTACACCTTC
>17|TRBV13|-|TRBJ2-1|few
CASSFPGTAKGLGEQFF
TGTGCCAGCAGCTTCCCCGGGACAGCGAAGGGACTAGGTGAGCAGTTCTTC
>12|TRBV12-5|-|TRBJ1-5|many
CASGLDNQPQHF
TGTGCTAGTGGTTTGGACAATCAGCCCCAGCATTTT
>14|TRBV20-1|TRBD2|TRBJ2-7|many
CSAMQTSGSYEQYF
TGCAGTGCTATGCAGACTAGCGGGAGTTACGAGCAGTACTTC
>13|TRBV29-1|-|TRBJ2-1|few
CSVEGPPYNEQFF
TGCAGCGTTGAAGGACCCCCCTACAATGAGCAGTTCTTC
>14|TRBV7-3|-|TRBJ2-1|-
CASSWAGAIGEQFF
TGTGCCAGCAGCTGGGCGGGGGCGATAGGTGAGCAGTTCTTC
>13|TRBV30|-|TRBJ1-5|many
CAWSGNSNQPQHF
TGTGCCTGGAGTGGTAATAGCAATCAGCCCCAGCATTTT
>14|TRBV11-2|TRBD1|TRBJ2-7|many
CASSQTGRKGEQYF
TGTGCCAGCAGCCAGACAGGGAGAAAGGGTGAGCAGTACTTC
>14|TRBV4-3|-|TRBJ1-2|many
CASSPIGGEHGYTF
TGCGCCAGCAGCCCTATCGGGGGGGAGCATGGCTACACCTTC
>13|TRBV30|-|TRBJ1-5|many
CAWGMGGHQPQHF
TGTGCCTGGGGTATGGGGGGCCATCAGCCCCAGCATTTT
>14|TRBV24-1|-|TRBJ2-7|many
CATHNCSIHYEQYF
TGTGCCACCCACAATTGCAGTATTCACTACGAGCAGTACTTC
>14|TRBV7-9|-|TRBJ2-1|few
CASSLGLKYNEQFF
TGTGCCAGCAGCCTGGGACTCAAATACAATGAGCAGTTCTTC
>15|TRBV7-9|-|TRBJ1-2|few
CASSLSGLANYGYTF
TGTGCCAGCAGCTTGAGCGGATTAGCTAACTATGGCTACACCTTC
>13|TRBV6-1|TRBD1|TRBJ1-2|few
CASRQGVSYGYTF
TGTGCCAGCCGGCAGGGGGTCAGCTATGGCTACACCTTC
>13|TRBV30|-|TRBJ2-2|many
CAWTTPFTGELFF
TGTGCCTGGACTACCCCCTTCACCGGGGAGCTGTTTTTT
>14|TRBV6-2/TRBV6-3|-|TRBJ2-3|-
CASSYILPTDTQYF
TGTGCCAGCAGTTACATACTTCCTACAGATACGCAGTATTTT
>12|TRBV12-3/TRBV12-4|-|TRBJ1-2|many
CASTPRNYGYTF
TGTGCCAGCACCCCTCGTAACTATGGCTACACCTTC
>15|TRBV7-2|-|TRBJ1-5|few
CASSLVGYGVEPQHF
TGTGCCAGCAGCTTAGTGGGGTACGGGGTTGAGCCCCAGCATTTT
>14|TRBV7-9|-|TRBJ1-2|-
CASSLLGALYGYTF
TGTGCCAGCAGCTTATTGGGGGCCCTCTATGGCTACACCTTC
>15|TRBV5-1|-|TRBJ2-1|many
CASSLEARAYNEQFF
TGCGCCAGCAGCTTGGAGGCCAGGGCCTACAATGAGCAGTTCTTC
>16|TRBV20-1|-|TRBJ2-3|-
CSARGTSVASTDTQYF
TGCAGTGCTAGAGGTACCTCGGTTGCTAGCACAGATACGCAGTATTTT
>14|TRBV24-1|-|TRBJ2-3|few
CATSDSRRVDTQYF
TGTGCCACCAGTGATTCAAGGAGGGTCGATACGCAGTATTTT
>16|TRBV19|-|TRBJ1-2|-
CASSTYRERPNYGYTF
TGTGCCAGTAGTACATACAGGGAAAGGCCTAACTATGGCTACACCTTC